The sequence of this T cell receptor (beta chain) was determined in a study of T cell responses to AZD1222 COVID-19 vaccine. Some clones are missing from TCRdb's copy, which holds only in-frame ones; the method was immunoSEQ multiplex PCR. The table lists fewer than 50,000 clones, 60% to 85% of them singletons. The V end was cut by 2 bases, the J end by 11 bases, with 18 bases between. Germline CDR1 reads LGHDT; CDR2 reads YNNKEL (reference sequence). The CDR3 spans 14 residues. The sequenced sample was peripheral blood, obtained on day 0 of AZD1222 vaccination. This sequence was found in an adult in good health. The chain recombines TRBV3-1 (or the pseudogene TRBV3-2) with TRBJ1-1, with D possibly TRBD1 on 5 matching bases. CDR3 region: CASSQMGQGLRAFF. The DNA of the CDR3 is TGTGCCAGCAGCCAAATGGGGCAGGGTTTACGCGCTTTCTTT.